This TCR beta chain was documented in a study of cytomegalovirus exposure and HLA in healthy donors. Whole-study findings and limits: Analysis was performed later, and it showed HLA-associated TCR beta chains to be more clonally expanded than equally common others.

It was with 60 Vbeta and 13 Jbeta primers that the PCR ran. The data were produced by immunoSEQ multiplex PCR, yet TCRdb's version contains in-frame clones alone and is incomplete. The sample shows approximately 150,000 clones, 79% of them seen only once. The V and J ends lost 2 bases and 5 bases, in that order; junction bases with no gene match: 5. CDR3 length: 14 residues. Per the germline V gene, CDR1 is SEHNR and CDR2 is FQNEAQ (reference sequence). This clone came up a few times. Its antigen is unidentified. This receptor was taken from a middle-aged man in good health and CMV-seronegative. The sequenced sample was PBMCs. V is TRBV7-9 and J is TRBJ2-7, with TRBD2 matching over 8 bases. DNA of the CDR3: TGTGCCAGCAGCTTACGGCGGGAGGACCACGAGCAGTACTTC. It is translated as CASSLRREDHEQYF. Complete variable domain (other parts from reference TRBV7-9 and TRBJ2-7): DTGVSQNPRHKITKRGQNVTFRCDPISEHNRLYWYRQTLGQGPEFLTYFQNEAQLEKSRLLSDRFSAERPKGSFSTLEIQRTEQGDSAMYLCASSLRREDHEQYFGPGTRLTVT.